This entry lists 16 T cell receptor beta chains sequenced from one sample in a study of CD8+ T cells in alopecia areata. Treatment described: oral pan-JAK inhibitor, 5-10 mg twice daily. Following RNA extraction, reverse transcription yielded cDNA that acted as the sequencing template. Here immunoSEQ multiplex PCR was the method, and the copy in TCRdb shows in-frame clones only, minus some. The top ten clones hold around 1.3% of a sample with about 210,000 clones, approximately 67% of them seen once. Sequenced material: CD4+ T cells sorted from blood, taken at approximately week 42, from a patient treated with tofacitinib. The receptor set was obtained from a human donor with alopecia areata.

The genes are TRBV6-1 and TRBJ2-3; 12 bases line up with TRBD2. The CDR3 has 16 amino acids. Trimming took 4 bases from V and 9 from J; bases not matched to a gene: 11. CDR1 and CDR2 (germline): MNHNS, SASEGT. CDR3 nucleotides: TGTGCCAGCAGTGCCACTAGCGGGGGGACGGCCATGACGCAGTATTTT. It encodes CASSATSGGTAMTQYF.

The rearrangement uses TRBV28 and TRBJ1-1; D is undetermined. Germline V gives CDR1 MDHEN, CDR2 SYDVKM. V shed 10 bases and J shed 7 bases, with 16 bases lying between them. The CDR3 contains 12 residues. As DNA, the CDR3 is TGTGCCATACTGGTGGAGGACGGTGAAGCTTTCTTT. Protein: CAILVEDGEAFF.

This chain connects TRBV14 to TRBJ1-5, with D unclear. Germline V CDR1 and CDR2: SGHDN, FVKESK. Trimming pared 1 base from V and 5 bases from J, leaving 18 bases between. This CDR3 is 17 amino acids long. CDR3 sequence reads: CASSQGSGPPKDQPQHF. DNA of the CDR3: TGTGCCAGCAGCCAAGGCTCCGGGCCGCCGAAGGATCAGCCCCAGCATTTT.

The J gene is TRBJ1-2, the V gene TRBV4-1; D is undetermined. Germline CDR1 reads MGHRA; CDR2 reads YSYEKL. The CDR3 is 16 residues long. Trimming pared 5 bases from V and 8 bases from J, leaving 24 bases between. The CDR3 DNA follows: TGCGCCAGCAGCTCCCTCTCCCACTCGATCCGGTTAGGCTACACCTTC. This codes for CASSSLSHSIRLGYTF.

This chain connects TRBV15 to TRBJ1-2; D perhaps matches TRBD1 (5 bases). Per the germline V gene, CDR1 is LNHNV and CDR2 is YYDKDF (reference sequence). The CDR3 totals 16 residues. Trimming took off 0 bases at V and 4 bases at J, with 15 bases between the two ends. In DNA, the CDR3 is TGTGCCACCAGCAGAGATCCCGGGACCCTCTCCTATGGCTACACCTTC. Amino acids: CATSRDPGTLSYGYTF.

This clone was recorded only once. The rearrangement uses TRBV15 and TRBJ2-3; 9 nucleotides align to TRBD1. The CDR3 runs 14 residues. J lost 3 bases, V lost 4 bases, and 2 bases had no gene match. Germline V CDR1 and CDR2: LNHNV, YYDKDF (reference sequence). The CDR3 DNA reads TGTGCCACCAGCATCGGACAGGGGACAGATACGCAGTATTTT. Protein product: CATSIGQGTDTQYF.

The rearrangement uses TRBV5-1 and TRBJ2-1, with no clear D. Germline CDR1 SGHRS, CDR2 YFSETQ. V lost 4 bases and J 7 bases, leaving 12 bases between the germline ends. The CDR3 has 13 amino acids. CDR3 DNA sequence: TGCGCCAGCAGCCCCAATCCACGTAATGAGCAGTTCTTC. Residues: CASSPNPRNEQFF.

This clone was picked up a small number of times. The chain uses TRBV30 and TRBJ1-1; no definite D call. With 0 bases removed from V and 9 bases from J, the gap between germline ends came to 11 bases. Per the germline V gene, CDR1 is GTSNPN and CDR2 is SVGIG (reference sequence). The CDR3 is 12 amino acids. The CDR3 loop is CAWSVRNLKAFF. The CDR3 DNA reads as TGTGCCTGGAGTGTAAGGAACCTCAAAGCTTTCTTT.

The rearrangement joins TRBV29-1 to TRBJ2-1, with 9 bases matching TRBD2. With V trimmed by 7 bases and J by 5 bases, 3 bases remained unmatched. From germline, CDR1 is SQVTM and CDR2 ANQGSEA. The CDR3 has 12 residues. CDR3 nucleotides: TGCAGCGCGGGACTAGCACACAATGAGCAGTTCTTC. Translated, it gives CSAGLAHNEQFF.

The chain employs TRBV4-3 and TRBJ1-6; 7 positions match TRBD1. Germline-derived CDR1 and CDR2 are LGHNA and YSLEER. The J segment lost 8 bases and the V segment lost 0 bases, leaving 7 bases of the junction unmatched. The CDR3 sequence is 16 residues long. The DNA of the CDR3 is TGCGCCAGCAGCCAAGAGACAGGGAGGGTGGATTCACCCCTCCACTTT. It specifies CASSQETGRVDSPLHF.

This chain links TRBV30 with TRBJ1-6; D gene ambiguous. CDR1 is GTSNPN and CDR2 is SVGIG in the germline V gene (reference sequence). The CDR3 totals 14 residues. Trimming took 1 base from V and 9 from J, leaving 13 bases between them. Here the CDR3 DNA reads TGTGCCTGGAGTGGGGTGGGCTCCGGTTCACCCCTCCACTTT. Encoded protein: CAWSGVGSGSPLHF.

The chain couples TRBV2 to TRBJ1-1; D gene unclear. Germline CDR1 and CDR2: SNHLY and FYNNEI. V was pared by 8 bases and J by 0 bases, with 7 bases between. This CDR3 region has 12 residues. This CDR3 reads CASGFLNTEAFF. DNA of the CDR3: TGTGCCAGCGGATTTTTGAACACTGAAGCTTTCTTT.

This clone was seen a handful of times. The chain has TRBV6-6 and TRBJ1-5, with 8 nucleotides matching TRBD1. Germline loops: CDR1 MNHNY, CDR2 SVGAGI (reference sequence). After removal of 5 bases from V and 7 bases from J, the junction contained 7 bases not matched to a gene. The CDR3 is 14 amino acids. The CDR3 DNA is TGTGCCAGCAGTGCCCGGGACAGGTGGCAGCCCCAGCATTTT. This gives the protein CASSARDRWQPQHF.

The chain links TRBV4-3 to TRBJ2-2; 8 nucleotides match TRBD1. There are 14 residues in the CDR3. Germline CDR1 is LGHNA and CDR2 is YSLEER. V dropped 2 bases and J dropped 7; count of bases not matched to a gene: 3. For the CDR3, the DNA is TGCGCCAGCAGCCAACAGGGGGCCGACGGGGAGCTGTTTTTT. This translates into CASSQQGADGELFF.

J is TRBJ2-1 and V is TRBV5-5, with D possibly TRBD2 on 5 matching bases. The CDR3 runs to 15 residues. V shed 0 bases and J shed 8 bases, with 15 bases lying between them. Germline V gives CDR1 SGHKS, CDR2 YYEKEE (reference sequence). This CDR3 reads CASSLDYLRRYEQFF. In DNA form, the CDR3 reads TGTGCCAGCAGCTTGGACTACCTAAGGAGGTATGAGCAGTTCTTC.

This clone turned up a few times. This rearrangement joins TRBV29-1 to TRBJ2-7; TRBD1 matches 10 bases. CDR3 length equals 14 residues. Germline V gives CDR1 SQVTM, CDR2 ANQGSEA. Trimming took 4 bases from V and 2 from J; bases not matched to a gene: 5. The CDR3 is CSVARGQGPYEQYF. The CDR3 coding sequence is TGCAGCGTTGCAAGGGGACAGGGGCCCTACGAGCAGTACTTC.